The 24 T cell receptor beta chains reported below all come from one sample, sequenced in a study of cytomegalovirus exposure and HLA in healthy donors (dated by TCRdb to about 2017). The library was prepared using the immunoSEQ multiplex PCR assay. For the multiplex PCR, a mixture combining 60 forward primers for TCR Vbeta segments and 13 reverse primers for TCR Jbeta segments was used. TCRdb holds this immuneACCESS table with in-frame rearrangements only. Some clones are missing; in checked studies, unresolved V genes explain under half, and the rest has no known cause. Within this sample are around 210,000 clones, with under 85% of them counted one time only. Approximately 1.5% of the sample comes from the top ten. The sample was PBMCs. The source of these receptors is a man aged 45-60 years in good health and CMV-seronegative.

V is TRBV5-1 and J is TRBJ2-1, with D perhaps matching TRBD2 (6 bases). Germline V lookup: CDR1 SGHRS, CDR2 YFSETQ. This CDR3 is built from 15 residues. Trimming cost V 0 bases and J 0 bases, with 7 bases left between them. The CDR3 bases are TGCGCCAGCAGCTTGGAGGAGGGCTCCTACAATGAGCAGTTCTTC. It translates to CASSLEEGSYNEQFF.

The V call is TRBV5-1, the J call TRBJ2-2, with 8 bases that match TRBD1. The V gene end was trimmed by 4 bases and the J gene end by 5 bases; junction bases not matched to a gene: 7. Germline V lookup: CDR1 SGHRS, CDR2 YFSETQ. The CDR3 is 15 residues long. The CDR3 DNA follows: TGCGCCAGCAGCCTCCGGGACAGGAGGACCGGGGAGCTGTTTTTT. It codes for CASSLRDRRTGELFF. Supplemented by reference TRBV5-1 and TRBJ2-2, the full variable domain reads KAGVTQTPRYLIKTRGQQVTLSCSPISGHRSVSWYQQTPGQGLQFLFEYFSETQRNKGNFPGRFSGRQFSNSRSEMNVSTLELGDSALYLCASSLRDRRTGELFFGEGSRLTVL.

The chain couples TRBV10-3 to TRBJ2-5; D unclear. Trimming pared 3 bases from V and 5 bases from J, leaving 10 bases between. Germline assignment: CDR1 ENHRY and CDR2 SYGVKD. The CDR3 covers 13 residues. The CDR3 spells CAISDRVLETQYF. The DNA of the CDR3 is TGTGCCATCAGTGACCGGGTCCTCGAGACCCAGTACTTC.

This chain connects TRBV7-8 to TRBJ2-7; D may be TRBD1 (6 bases). V was shortened by 5 bases and J by 6 bases, with 23 bases between the two germline ends. CDR1 SGHVS and CDR2 FQNEAQ come from the germline V gene. The CDR3 has 16 amino acids. In DNA, the CDR3 is TGTGCCAGCAGCCCACTCGGCCAGGGGATAGCCGGCGAGCAGTACTTC. It translates to CASSPLGQGIAGEQYF.

This rearrangement joins TRBV30 to TRBJ2-5, with 11 bases that match TRBD1. Losses at the gene ends were 2 bases for V and 11 bases for J; bases not matched to a gene: 10. The germline V gene has CDR1 GTSNPN and CDR2 SVGIG (reference sequence). The CDR3 has 14 amino acids. The CDR3 region has the DNA TGTGCCTGGAGTCACTACCGGACAGGGGGCAAGCAGTACTTC. It translates to CAWSHYRTGGKQYF.

The chain couples TRBV29-1 to TRBJ2-5; tentatively, D is TRBD1 (5 bases). The CDR3 consists of 13 residues. V lost 6 bases to trimming and J lost 5 bases, with 16 bases between them. Germline V gene lookup returns CDR1 SQVTM and CDR2 ANQGSEA. The CDR3 region is CSVVPGLGETQYF. The CDR3 nucleotides are TGCAGCGTCGTCCCAGGGTTGGGGGAGACCCAGTACTTC.

This clone was counted between two and nine times. The V and J genes are TRBV27 and TRBJ2-7; D may be TRBD1 (6 bases). The germline gives CDR1 MNHEY, CDR2 SMNVEV (reference sequence). The CDR3 consists of 16 residues. V lost 1 base and J 3 bases, leaving 16 bases between the germline ends. The CDR3 DNA follows: TGTGCCAGCAGTTTATACCCCCGGACAGAACTCTACGAGCAGTACTTC. Its translation: CASSLYPRTELYEQYF.

As concerns this clone: The sample holds other DNA sequences that translate to the same CDR3. The V gene is TRBV5-1, the J gene TRBJ2-2, with D hard to call. This CDR3 is 15 amino acids long. V was pared by 0 bases and J by 2 bases, with 8 bases between. Germline V CDR1 and CDR2: SGHRS, YFSETQ. The CDR3 region has the DNA TGCGCCAGCAGCTTGGACAGCCCAAACACCGGGGAGCTGTTTTTT. It yields the protein CASSLDSPNTGELFF.

The genes are TRBV4-1 and TRBJ2-7; weak D call: TRBD2 (6 bases). The CDR3 length is 15 residues. V was cut by 1 base and J by 3 bases, with 13 bases left in between. Germline V gives CDR1 MGHRA, CDR2 YSYEKL. The CDR3 region has the DNA TGCGCCAGCAGCCAAGGGACCGGGACTTTCTACGAGCAGTACTTC. Its protein is CASSQGTGTFYEQYF.

The chain joins TRBV6-6 to TRBJ2-4; D not resolved. This CDR3 is built from 13 residues. The V gene's germline CDR1 is MNHNY and CDR2 SVGAGI (reference sequence). Trimming stripped 10 bases from V and 0 bases from J, with 10 bases between. As DNA, the CDR3 is TGTGCCACAGAGAGGTTAGCCAAAAACATTCAGTACTTC. It codes for CATERLAKNIQYF.

The genes are TRBV7-3 and TRBJ2-3, with D possibly being TRBD1 (5 bases). Per the germline V gene, CDR1 is SGHTA and CDR2 is FQGTGA. With 4 bases removed from V and 4 bases from J, the gap between germline ends came to 9 bases. The CDR3 has 13 amino acids. The CDR3 reads CASSSQESDTQYF. The CDR3 DNA follows: TGTGCCAGCAGCTCACAGGAATCAGATACGCAGTATTTT.

V and J are TRBV27 and TRBJ2-7, with 7 bases that match TRBD1. The CDR3 consists of 16 residues. CDR1 MNHEY and CDR2 SMNVEV come from the germline V gene (reference sequence). With V trimmed by 5 bases and J by 2 bases, 12 bases remained unmatched. The CDR3: CASSVRHRGEAYEQYF. The CDR3 DNA reads as TGTGCCAGCAGTGTCCGCCACAGGGGAGAGGCCTACGAGCAGTACTTC.

The chain couples TRBV11-3 to TRBJ2-5, with D possibly TRBD1 on 5 matching bases. V was shortened by 5 bases and J by 0 bases, with 13 bases between the two germline ends. Germline CDR1 and CDR2: SGHNT and YENEEA. This CDR3 has 15 amino acids. CDR3 residues: CASSPPQGYQETQYF. CDR3 sequence (DNA): TGTGCCAGCAGCCCCCCCCAGGGCTACCAAGAGACCCAGTACTTC.

The chain joins TRBV7-3 to TRBJ2-3; TRBD2 matches 13 bases. Per the germline V gene, CDR1 is SGHTA and CDR2 is FQGTGA. The CDR3 length is 16 residues. With V trimmed by 5 bases and J by 6 bases, 8 bases remained unmatched. CDR3 in amino acids: CASSRGLAGAYDTQYF. The CDR3 DNA sequence: TGTGCCAGCAGCAGAGGACTAGCGGGAGCATACGATACGCAGTATTTT.

The chain carries TRBV10-3 and TRBJ2-4; 10 nucleotides match TRBD1. The length of the CDR3 is 14 residues. Germline CDR1 ENHRY, CDR2 SYGVKD. The trim removed 4 bases at V and 5 bases at J, leaving 2 bases unmatched. CDR3 region: CAISGGTGENIQYF. The CDR3 bases are TGTGCCATCAGTGGCGGGACAGGGGAAAACATTCAGTACTTC.

The chain has TRBV18 and TRBJ1-1; 7 nucleotides line up with TRBD1. The germline CDR1 and CDR2 sequences are KGHSH and LQKENI. Unmatched junction bases numbered 5, after V lost 9 bases and J lost 1 base. The CDR3 totals 13 residues. The CDR3 DNA reads TGTGCCAGTCTGACAGGGAGGAACACTGAAGCTTTCTTT. Protein: CASLTGRNTEAFF.

CDR3 residues: CASSDITGGMGNTQYF. The CDR3 DNA follows: TGTGCCAGCTCAGACATCACAGGGGGAATGGGGAATACGCAGTATTTT. This sequence joins TRBV18 and TRBJ2-3; TRBD1 aligns across 8 bases. Germline V lookup: CDR1 KGHSH, CDR2 LQKENI. The CDR3 has 16 amino acids. The trim removed 5 bases at V and 7 bases at J, leaving 14 bases unmatched.

CDR3 sequence: CASRAGGYTEAFF. The CDR3 DNA sequence: TGTGCCAGCAGGGCGGGGGGCTACACTGAAGCTTTCTTT. This rearrangement joins TRBV28 to TRBJ1-1; D may be TRBD1 (6 bases). The CDR3 runs to 13 residues. Germline CDR1 is MDHEN and CDR2 is SYDVKM. Trimming pared 6 bases from V and 3 bases from J, leaving 11 bases between.

This chain links TRBV2 with TRBJ1-2; 7 bases agree with TRBD1. V dropped 2 bases and J dropped 0; count of bases not matched to a gene: 6. Germline V gene lookup returns CDR1 SNHLY and CDR2 FYNNEI. The CDR3 is 16 amino acids. DNA for the CDR3: TGTGCCAGCAGTGAACAGGGGGTATCTGCTAACTATGGCTACACCTTC. This codes for CASSEQGVSANYGYTF. Filled out from reference TRBV2 and TRBJ1-2, the complete variable domain reads EPEVTQTPSHQVTQMGQEVILRCVPISNHLYFYWYRQILGQKVEFLVSFYNNEISEKSEIFDDQFSVERPDGSNFTLKIRSTKLEDSAMYFCASSEQGVSANYGYTFGSGTRLTVV.

V and J are TRBV7-9 and TRBJ2-1, with D maybe TRBD2 (5 bases). This CDR3 spans 15 amino acids. V was cut by 1 base and J by 12 bases, with 19 bases left in between. Germline-derived CDR1 and CDR2 are SEHNR and FQNEAQ (reference sequence). The CDR3 is CASSLVRAEIPGQFF. The CDR3 coding sequence is TGTGCCAGCAGCTTAGTGCGGGCGGAAATCCCTGGGCAGTTCTTC.

The chain joins TRBV7-8 to TRBJ2-3; TRBD2 matches 7 bases. Germline V lookup: CDR1 SGHVS, CDR2 FQNEAQ. The CDR3 totals 16 residues. The V gene end was trimmed by 7 bases and the J gene end by 4 bases; junction bases not matched to a gene: 14. The CDR3 DNA sequence: TGTGCCAGCACGTCCCAACCAGCGGGAATAGCAGATACGCAGTATTTT. Its translation is CASTSQPAGIADTQYF.

The genes are TRBV6-5 and TRBJ2-5; no firm D call. The V end lost 0 bases, the J end lost 7 bases, and 12 bases lay between the germline ends. CDR3 length: 14 residues. Germline CDR1 reads MNHEY; CDR2 reads SVGAGI. The CDR3 DNA sequence: TGTGCCAGCAGTTACTCGGTCCAATCCGGGACCCAGTACTTC. The encoded protein is CASSYSVQSGTQYF.

The chain couples TRBV27 to TRBJ1-4; D gene uncertain. Germline CDR1 and CDR2: MNHEY and SMNVEV (reference sequence). CDR3 length: 15 amino acids. The germline V and J ends were trimmed by 6 bases and 1 base, with 12 bases remaining between them. The CDR3 coding sequence is TGTGCCAGCAGGGAACGTGGGAGAACTAATGAAAAACTGTTTTTT. This translates into CASRERGRTNEKLFF.

This chain uses TRBV20-1 with TRBJ2-2, with D unresolved. In germline, CDR1 is DFQATT, CDR2 SNEGSKA (reference sequence). The CDR3 loop spans 11 amino acids. The V and J ends lost 3 bases and 6 bases respectively, with 5 bases between them. The CDR3 sequence: CSASVSGELFF. CDR3 nucleotide sequence: TGCAGTGCTAGCGTATCCGGGGAGCTGTTTTTT.